This T cell receptor beta chain comes out of a study of blood T cell repertoires in COVID-19. At the level of the study: Collection of acute and convalescent COVID-19 samples took place in the United States, Italy and Spain. T cells, B-cell-depleted T cells, or PBMCs provided the cDNA or gDNA that served as material.

This CDR3 contains 15 residues. The germline V and J ends were trimmed by 3 bases and 0 bases, with 9 bases remaining between them. Germline V gene data show CDR1 as SGHAT and CDR2 as FQNNGV. Original methodology: Scientists estimated how many nucleated cells there were by amplifying reference gene primers. Assay: immunoSEQ multiplex PCR; the TCRdb copy retains only in-frame clones and omits some. For V, J and clone size, that table is used; D and trimming come from the DNA. In the table there are some 150,000 clones, roughly four fifths of which are singletons. Sequencing input: peripheral blood. The chain couples TRBV11-2 to TRBJ2-1; no reliable D call. The clonotype comes from a human donor with acute or convalescent COVID-19. The donor label of this sample is uncertain. CDR3: CASSFDSNSYNEQFF. The CDR3 DNA is TGTGCCAGCAGCTTCGACTCCAACTCCTACAATGAGCAGTTCTTC.